This T cell receptor beta chain stems from a study of T cells in Graves' hyperthyroidism and ophthalmopathy. Graves' hyperthyroidism is called stable when ophthalmopathy does not progress within 18 months. On this clonotype itself: Its matching antigen is unknown.

V gave up 5 bases and J gave up 11 bases, with 10 bases separating them. There are 10 residues in the CDR3. Germline CDR1 DFQATT, CDR2 SNEGSKA (reference sequence). Study findings and constraints: The majority of expanded thyroid clonotypes above 0.001 also appeared in blood.

Researchers took RNA transcripts and amplified the TCR beta CDR3 regions from them. Researchers ran a first-round RT-PCR on the TCR CDR3 using the HTBI primer set. Each CDR3 protein is one row after TCRdb ran MiXCR on the multiplex PCR reads. The table has roughly 93,000 distinct CDR3 sequences, about 37% seen once. The receptor was isolated from a woman under 40 with Graves' hyperthyroidism. V usage is TRBV20-1 and J usage is TRBJ1-5; no firm D call. Sequenced input: peripheral blood or thyroid tissue (not recorded which). DNA for the CDR3: TGCAGTGCTTACCGGGAGACCCAGCATTTT. This codes for CSAYRETQHF.